Below are 27 T cell receptor beta chains sequenced from a single sample in a study of CD8 T cells in Susac syndrome. RNA was extracted with the RNeasy kit, and a quantity of about 0.45 to 1 ug was reverse transcribed using random hexamers. TCRdb used MiXCR to reprocess the immunoSEQ multiplex PCR reads, holding one entry per CDR3 protein. Of some 260,000 distinct CDR3 sequences in the sample, 70% to 90% were seen once. Sequencing was done on a sample of CD8+ T cells from PBMCs. The receptors shown here come from a human donor with multiple sclerosis.

The chain is built from TRBV28 and TRBJ2-5; 9 bases map to TRBD1. Germline CDR1 and CDR2: MDHEN and SYDVKM. The CDR3 has 15 residues. After removal of 2 bases from V and 5 bases from J, the junction contained 6 bases not matched to a gene. The chain's CDR3 is CASSLTNDRGETQYF. The CDR3 DNA sequence: TGTGCCAGCAGTTTAACTAACGACAGGGGGGAGACCCAGTACTTC.

The V call is TRBV6-1, the J call TRBJ1-5; no firm D call. Germline values: CDR1 MNHNS, CDR2 SASEGT. V was trimmed by 3 bases and J by 1 base, leaving 7 bases between them. CDR3 length: 14 residues. CDR3: CASSELGSNQPQHF. CDR3 bases: TGTGCCAGCAGTGAGTTGGGCAGCAATCAGCCCCAGCATTTT.

The chain has TRBV6-5 and TRBJ1-5, with no clear D. The CDR3 sequence is 11 residues long. The germline CDR1 and CDR2 sequences are MNHEY and SVGAGI. V lost 8 bases and J 4 bases, leaving 6 bases between the germline ends. The CDR3 spells CASGANQPQHF. CDR3 nucleotides: TGTGCCAGCGGCGCAAATCAGCCCCAGCATTTT.

This chain joins TRBV29-1 and TRBJ1-2; 8 bases are shared with TRBD1. Germline-derived CDR1 and CDR2 are SQVTM and ANQGSEA. Trimming removed 3 bases from V and 4 bases from J; junction bases left unmatched: 4. The CDR3 runs 13 residues. DNA of the CDR3: TGCAGCGTTGACCCCCAGGGGGCCTATGGCTACACCTTC. This encodes CSVDPQGAYGYTF.

Here the CDR3 DNA reads TGTGCCAGCGGTCTCATGGCCCAGCATTTT. As protein: CASGLMAQHF. The chain has TRBV27 and TRBJ1-5; D gene uncertain. V was cut by 8 bases and J by 11 bases, with 10 bases left in between. CDR3 size: 10 residues. The V gene's germline CDR1 is MNHEY and CDR2 SMNVEV (reference sequence).

The CDR3 loop is CASSPGQGARHTEAFF. Here the CDR3 DNA reads TGTGCCAGCAGCCCAGGCCAGGGGGCTAGGCACACTGAAGCTTTCTTT. The V and J genes are TRBV7-6 and TRBJ1-1, with TRBD1 matching 8 bases. Germline V lookup: CDR1 SGHVS, CDR2 FNYEAQ. The CDR3 covers 16 residues. With 5 bases clipped from V and 3 bases from J, the junction kept 11 bases outside the gene matches.

This clonotype has just one count. The chain joins TRBV2 to TRBJ1-2; D is ambiguous. V lost 10 bases and J lost 0, with 9 bases in between. The CDR3 contains 12 residues. Germline V gives CDR1 SNHLY, CDR2 FYNNEI. DNA for the CDR3: TGTGCCACCAGAGGGACTAACTATGGCTACACCTTC. Its translation: CATRGTNYGYTF. Based on the CDR3 plus reference TRBV2 and TRBJ1-2, the full variable domain is EPEVTQTPSHQVTQMGQEVILRCVPISNHLYFYWYRQILGQKVEFLVSFYNNEISEKSEIFDDQFSVERPDGSNFTLKIRSTKLEDSAMYFCATRGTNYGYTFGSGTRLTVV.

The chain carries TRBV7-9 and TRBJ2-1; no clear D. Trimming cost V 5 bases and J 8 bases, with 7 bases left between them. Per germline, CDR1 SEHNR and CDR2 FQNEAQ (reference sequence). The CDR3 spans 11 residues. As DNA, the CDR3 is TGTGCCAGCAGCCTACGTCATGAGCAGTTCTTC. This gives the protein CASSLRHEQFF.

This clonotype turned up a few times. This chain joins TRBV25-1 and TRBJ2-7; perhaps TRBD2 as D (6 bases). Germline CDR1 MGHDK, CDR2 SYGVNS. Trimming pared 6 bases from V and 3 bases from J, leaving 15 bases between. The CDR3 is 14 residues long. CDR3 protein: CASRGEGGDYEQYF. In nucleotides, the CDR3 is TGTGCCAGCAGGGGCGAGGGAGGCGACTACGAGCAGTACTTC.

The gene calls are TRBV7-9 and TRBJ2-1, with 10 nucleotides matching TRBD2. With 5 bases clipped from V and 5 bases from J, the junction kept 6 bases outside the gene matches. The CDR3 sequence is 15 residues long. Germline loops: CDR1 SEHNR, CDR2 FQNEAQ (reference sequence). CDR3 protein: CASSTGLAEDNEQFF. The CDR3 DNA reads as TGTGCCAGCAGCACAGGACTAGCGGAGGACAATGAGCAGTTCTTC.

The chain combines TRBV6-2 or TRBV6-3 with TRBJ1-4; no clear D. The V and J ends lost 5 bases and 8 bases respectively, with 15 bases between them. The CDR3 extends over 14 amino acids. CDR1 and CDR2 from the germline V gene are MNHEY and SVGEGT. CDR3: CASSDGAPLEKLFF. As DNA, the CDR3 is TGTGCCAGCAGTGACGGAGCCCCACTGGAAAAACTGTTTTTT.

The chain uses TRBV19 and TRBJ2-5, with D possibly being TRBD1 (6 bases). Germline CDR1 is LNHDA and CDR2 is SQIVND (reference sequence). The germline V and J ends were trimmed by 4 bases and 7 bases, with 10 bases remaining between them. The CDR3 covers 12 residues. CDR3 DNA sequence: TGTGCCAGTAGTACCGAAGGGGGGACCCAGTACTTC. Its translation is CASSTEGGTQYF. Filled out from reference TRBV19 and TRBJ2-5, the complete variable domain reads DGGITQSPKYLFRKEGQNVTLSCEQNLNHDAMYWYRQDPGQGLRLIYYSQIVNDFQKGDIAEGYSVSREKKESFPLTVTSAQKNPTAFYLCASSTEGGTQYFGPGTRLLVL.

The chain combines TRBV24-1 with TRBJ2-7; 10 bases agree with TRBD1. The CDR3 sequence is 15 residues long. V dropped 4 bases and J dropped 1; count of bases not matched to a gene: 3. Germline V gene lookup returns CDR1 KGHDR and CDR2 SFDVKD. The CDR3, as DNA: TGTGCCACCAGTGACGCGGACAGGGGGTCCTACGAGCAGTACTTC. Protein sequence: CATSDADRGSYEQYF.

This chain connects TRBV4-2 to TRBJ2-7; D not resolved. There are 13 residues in the CDR3. CDR1 is LGHNA and CDR2 is YNFKEQ in the germline V gene. V was pared by 0 bases and J by 2 bases, with 5 bases between. The CDR3 sequence: CASSQDFTYEQYF. CDR3 sequence (DNA): TGTGCCAGCAGCCAAGACTTTACCTACGAGCAGTACTTC.

The chain employs TRBV28 and TRBJ2-3; D uncertain. The V and J ends lost 5 bases and 8 bases respectively, with 5 bases between them. CDR1 is MDHEN, CDR2 SYDVKM, per germline. This CDR3 is 10 amino acids long. CDR3 sequence (DNA): TGTGCCAGCAGTGGCGTTACGCAGTATTTT. Protein: CASSGVTQYF.

This clonotype showed up just once. V is TRBV28 and J is TRBJ2-7; D tentatively fits TRBD1 or TRBD2 (5 bases each). Trimming took 7 bases from V and 4 from J, leaving 17 bases between them. The CDR3 is made up of 14 amino acids. Germline CDR1 reads MDHEN; CDR2 reads SYDVKM. The CDR3 sequence: CASTLGGTGYEQYF. CDR3 DNA sequence: TGTGCCAGCACTCTTGGGGGAACGGGGTACGAGCAGTACTTC.

This clonotype occurred a few times. This rearrangement joins TRBV5-4 to TRBJ2-2, with 7 bases identical to TRBD1. The CDR3 runs 14 residues. Trimming cost V 6 bases and J 7 bases; bases outside gene matches: 9. CDR1 and CDR2 from the germline V gene are SGHNT and YYREEE (reference sequence). The DNA for the CDR3 is TGTGCCAGCACCCGGGACAGAAAAGGCGGGGAGCTGTTTTTT. Translation: CASTRDRKGGELFF.

V gene TRBV20-1 combines with J gene TRBJ2-1; D not resolved. CDR1 is DFQATT and CDR2 is SNEGSKA in the germline V gene (reference sequence). CDR3 size: 19 residues. Trimming removed 6 bases from V and 5 bases from J, with 32 bases in between. As DNA, the CDR3 is TGCAGTGCGTCTTATGAGAGATGGTGGTTGGTAGCCTGGCACAATGAGCAGTTCTTC. Translation: CSASYERWWLVAWHNEQFF.

The genes are TRBV7-3 and TRBJ2-7; 9 bases map to TRBD1. The CDR3 totals 14 residues. Germline assignment: CDR1 SGHTA and CDR2 FQGTGA. V shed 6 bases and J 4 bases; nucleotides not matched to a gene: 7. In nucleotides, the CDR3 is TGTGCCAGCAGTCCCGGGACAGGGCTTTACGAGCAGTACTTC. The encoded protein is CASSPGTGLYEQYF.

This sequence joins TRBV13 and TRBJ1-1; perhaps TRBD1 as D (5 bases). Trimming removed 5 bases at V and 1 base at J, with 17 bases between. Germline V gene data show CDR1 as PRHDT and CDR2 as FYEKMQ (reference sequence). This CDR3 contains 16 residues. The CDR3 DNA is TGTGCCAGCAGCCCGAATGGCGGGGCCCCGAACACTGAAGCTTTCTTT. Amino acid sequence: CASSPNGGAPNTEAFF.

The chain combines TRBV27 with TRBJ2-3, with 7 bases matching TRBD2. CDR3 length equals 15 residues. CDR1 and CDR2 (germline): MNHEY, SMNVEV (reference sequence). V gave up 6 bases and J gave up 0 bases; unmatched junction bases: 6. CDR3 nucleotides: TGTGCCAGCAGCCTACTAGCGCTAAGCACAGATACGCAGTATTTT. Residues: CASSLLALSTDTQYF.

The chain joins TRBV27 to TRBJ1-2, with a weak D call TRBD1 (5 bases). CDR1 MNHEY and CDR2 SMNVEV come from the germline V gene (reference sequence). CDR3 length: 14 residues. V lost 4 bases to trimming and J lost 4 bases, with 13 bases between them. Here the CDR3 reads CASSYSGQGYGYTF. For the CDR3, the DNA is TGTGCCAGCAGTTATTCGGGGCAAGGCTATGGCTACACCTTC.

The chain has TRBV5-1 and TRBJ1-1; 9 bases match TRBD1. There are 16 residues in the CDR3. Germline CDR1 and CDR2: SGHRS and YFSETQ. V shed 4 bases, J shed 1 base, and the junction held 8 bases outside the gene matches. The CDR3 coding sequence is TGCGCCAGCAGCCCCGGCCCGACAGGGGGGAACACTGAAGCTTTCTTT. This translates into CASSPGPTGGNTEAFF.

The CDR3 sequence: CASSLFKTEAFF. CDR3 bases: TGTGCCAGCAGTCTCTTTAAAACTGAAGCTTTCTTT. V is TRBV6-2 or TRBV6-3 and J is TRBJ1-1; unclear D gene. The CDR3 extends over 12 amino acids. Germline-derived CDR1 and CDR2 are MNHEY and SVGEGT. V was shortened by 5 bases and J by 5 bases, with 9 bases between the two germline ends.

This clonotype was seen a handful of times. The chain combines TRBV27 with TRBJ1-1; tentatively, D is TRBD1 (5 bases). The CDR3 has 14 amino acids. The V end was cut by 6 bases, the J end by 1 base, with 12 bases between. Germline assignment: CDR1 MNHEY and CDR2 SMNVEV (reference sequence). The CDR3 DNA reads as TGTGCCAGCAGCCTGACCGGGGGGAACACTGAAGCTTTCTTT. It is translated as CASSLTGGNTEAFF.

The chain uses TRBV24-1 and TRBJ2-1; weak D call: TRBD2 (6 bases). In germline, CDR1 is KGHDR, CDR2 SFDVKD. The CDR3 is 16 amino acids. V was trimmed by 4 bases and J by 2 bases, leaving 14 bases between them. In nucleotides, the CDR3 is TGTGCCACCAGTGAACGGGGTAGCGGACCCTACAATGAGCAGTTCTTC. Translation gives CATSERGSGPYNEQFF.

The chain recombines TRBV14 with TRBJ2-1, with 11 bases identical to TRBD2. Germline CDR1 SGHDN, CDR2 FVKESK. This CDR3 is 15 amino acids long. V was clipped by 3 bases and J by 15 bases; unmatched bases: 13. CDR3 protein: CASSQGLADRLSPFF. The CDR3 DNA is TGTGCCAGCAGCCAGGGACTAGCGGATAGGCTATCACCGTTCTTC. Full variable domain (outside the CDR3, taken from reference TRBV14 and TRBJ2-1): EAGVTQFPSHSVIEKGQTVTLRCDPISGHDNLYWYRRVMGKEIKFLLHFVKESKQDESGMPNNRFLAERTGGTYSTLKVQPAELEDSGVYFCASSQGLADRLSPFFGPGTRLTVL.